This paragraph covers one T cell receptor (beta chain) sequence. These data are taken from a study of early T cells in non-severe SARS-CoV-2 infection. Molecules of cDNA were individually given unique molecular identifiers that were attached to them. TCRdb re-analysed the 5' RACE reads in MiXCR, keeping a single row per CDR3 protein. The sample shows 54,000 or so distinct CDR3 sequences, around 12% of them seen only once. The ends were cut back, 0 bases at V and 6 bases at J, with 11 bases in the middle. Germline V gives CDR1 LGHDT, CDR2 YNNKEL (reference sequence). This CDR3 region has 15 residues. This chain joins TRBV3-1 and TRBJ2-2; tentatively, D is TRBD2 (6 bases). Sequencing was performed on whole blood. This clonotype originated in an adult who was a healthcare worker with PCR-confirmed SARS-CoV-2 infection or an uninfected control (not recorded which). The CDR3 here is CASSQDLGGSGELFF. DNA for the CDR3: TGTGCCAGCAGCCAAGATCTTGGAGGGTCCGGGGAGCTGTTTTTT.